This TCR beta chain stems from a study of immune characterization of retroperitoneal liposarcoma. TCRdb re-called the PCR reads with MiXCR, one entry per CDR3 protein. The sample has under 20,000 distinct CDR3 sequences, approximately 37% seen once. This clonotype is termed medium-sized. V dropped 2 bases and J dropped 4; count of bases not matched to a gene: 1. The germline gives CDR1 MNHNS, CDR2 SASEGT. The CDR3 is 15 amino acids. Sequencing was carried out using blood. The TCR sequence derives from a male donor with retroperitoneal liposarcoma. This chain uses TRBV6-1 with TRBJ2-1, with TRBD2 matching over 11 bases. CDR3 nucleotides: TGTGCCAGCAGTGAAACTAGCGGGGGTTACAATGAGCAGTTCTTC. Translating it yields CASSETSGGYNEQFF.